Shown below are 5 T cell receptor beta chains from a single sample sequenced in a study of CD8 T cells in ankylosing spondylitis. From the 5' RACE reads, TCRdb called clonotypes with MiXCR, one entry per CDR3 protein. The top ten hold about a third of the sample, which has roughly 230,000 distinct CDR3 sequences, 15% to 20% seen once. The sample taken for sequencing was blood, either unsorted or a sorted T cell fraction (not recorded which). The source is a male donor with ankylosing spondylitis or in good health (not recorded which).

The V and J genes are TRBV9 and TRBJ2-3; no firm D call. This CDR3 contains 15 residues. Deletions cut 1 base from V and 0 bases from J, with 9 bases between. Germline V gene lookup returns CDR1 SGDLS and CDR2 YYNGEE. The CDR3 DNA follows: TGTGCCAGCAGCGTATGGTCAGAGAGCACAGATACGCAGTATTTT. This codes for CASSVWSESTDTQYF.

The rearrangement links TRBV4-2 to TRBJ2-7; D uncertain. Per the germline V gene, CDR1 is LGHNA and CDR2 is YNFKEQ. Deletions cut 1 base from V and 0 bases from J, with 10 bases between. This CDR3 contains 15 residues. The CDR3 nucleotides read TGTGCCAGCAGCCAAGTGCAGTTTAGCTCCTACGAGCAGTACTTC. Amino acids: CASSQVQFSSYEQYF.

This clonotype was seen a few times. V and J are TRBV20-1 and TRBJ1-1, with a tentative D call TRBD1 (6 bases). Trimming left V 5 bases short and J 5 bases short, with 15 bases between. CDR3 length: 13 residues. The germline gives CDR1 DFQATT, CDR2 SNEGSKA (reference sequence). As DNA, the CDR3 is TGCAGTGCTGCAGGGGTGGGGGTGACTGAAGCTTTCTTT. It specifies CSAAGVGVTEAFF.

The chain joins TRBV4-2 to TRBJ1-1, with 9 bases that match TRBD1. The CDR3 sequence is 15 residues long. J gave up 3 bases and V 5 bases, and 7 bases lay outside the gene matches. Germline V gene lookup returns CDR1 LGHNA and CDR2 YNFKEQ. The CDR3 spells CASSSTGGGYTEAFF. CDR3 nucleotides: TGTGCCAGCAGCTCTACAGGGGGCGGCTACACTGAAGCTTTCTTT.

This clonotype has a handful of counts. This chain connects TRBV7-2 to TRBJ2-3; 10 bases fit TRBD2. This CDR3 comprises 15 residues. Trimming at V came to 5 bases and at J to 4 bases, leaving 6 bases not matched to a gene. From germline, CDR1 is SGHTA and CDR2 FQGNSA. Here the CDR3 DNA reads TGTGCCAGCAGCCCCGGGACTAGCGTGGCAGATACGCAGTATTTT. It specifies CASSPGTSVADTQYF. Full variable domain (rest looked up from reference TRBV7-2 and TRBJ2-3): GAGVSQSPSNKVTEKGKDVELRCDPISGHTALYWYRQSLGQGLEFLIYFQGNSAPDKSGLPSDRFSAERTGGSVSTLTIQRTQQEDSAVYLCASSPGTSVADTQYFGPGTRLTVL.